This T cell receptor beta chain was retrieved from a study of regulatory T cells in long-lasting Graves disease. General study findings and limits: Persistent disease was characterized by preferential usage of TRBV28, TRBJ1-2 and TRBJ2-5. Among the persistent patients, 2,500 to 3,000 public clonotypes were shared, more than the approximately 1,000 shared among new patients.

Concerning this clonotype itself: Antigen specificity is unknown.

The CDR3 runs 17 residues. Per germline, CDR1 MNHEY and CDR2 SVGAGI. V was clipped by 3 bases and J by 2 bases, with 17 bases between them. Specified time point: persistent/refractory GD, antithyroid drugs over 5 years with positive TRAb. PBMC-extracted RNA yielded the TCR library. Blood from the periphery, approximately 10 milliliters in all, was drawn into EDTA tubes. Construction of TCR beta libraries relied on iRepertoire HTBI primers and on Arm-PCR targeting CDR3 regions. TCRdb analysed the multiplex PCR reads with MiXCR anew, one entry per CDR3 protein. The data hold 600,000 to 850,000 distinct CDR3 sequences, with about 30% observed a single time.

The rearrangement uses TRBV6-5 and TRBJ1-5; D is uncertain. The sample was peripheral blood mononuclear cells (PBMCs), taken when the disease was refractory, from a patient treated with antithyroid drugs. This TCR was sampled from a female donor with Graves disease. Here the CDR3 reads CASSYLGVGKGNQPQHF. The CDR3 bases are TGTGCCAGCAGTTATCTTGGAGTTGGGAAGGGCAATCAGCCCCAGCATTTT.